What follows is one T cell receptor beta chain and its context. The data stem from a study of blood T cell repertoires in COVID-19. Looking at the study overall: PBMCs, B-cell-depleted T cells, or T cells were the source of the cDNA or gDNA that made up the material.

This CDR3 is 14 amino acids long. The germline V gene has CDR1 MNHNS and CDR2 SASEGT. V lost 0 bases to trimming and J lost 3 bases, with 9 bases between them. As handled by the study authors: Cell counts per sample came from amplifying reference gene primers. Produced via immunoSEQ multiplex PCR; TCRdb's table is partial and in-frame only. Clonal size and the V and J genes are those of that table, whereas D and trimming came from the DNA. The data show around 230,000 clones, with roughly 85% seen just once and about 2.5% held by the top ten. The sequence came from a woman in her thirties or forties with active or convalescent COVID-19. Sequenced input: peripheral blood. This chain uses TRBV6-1 with TRBJ2-7; D unresolved. The CDR3 region has the DNA TGTGCCAGCAGTGAAGCTACAGTGGTCTACGAGCAGTACTTC. This sequence encodes CASSEATVVYEQYF.